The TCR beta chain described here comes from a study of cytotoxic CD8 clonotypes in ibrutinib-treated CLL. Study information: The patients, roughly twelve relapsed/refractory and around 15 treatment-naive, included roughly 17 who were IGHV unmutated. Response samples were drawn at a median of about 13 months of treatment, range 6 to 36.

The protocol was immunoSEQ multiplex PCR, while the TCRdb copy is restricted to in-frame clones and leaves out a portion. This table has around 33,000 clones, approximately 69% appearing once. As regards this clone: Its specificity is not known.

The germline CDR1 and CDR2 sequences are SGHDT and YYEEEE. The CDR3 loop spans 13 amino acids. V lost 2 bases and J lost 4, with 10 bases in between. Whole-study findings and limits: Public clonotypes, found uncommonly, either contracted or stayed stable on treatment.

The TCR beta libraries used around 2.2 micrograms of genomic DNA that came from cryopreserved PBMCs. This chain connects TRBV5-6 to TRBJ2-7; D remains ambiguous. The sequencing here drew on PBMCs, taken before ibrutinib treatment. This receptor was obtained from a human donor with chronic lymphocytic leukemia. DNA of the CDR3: TGTGCCAGCAGCTTAGGTTCCGGGTACGAGCAGTACTTC. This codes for CASSLGSGYEQYF.